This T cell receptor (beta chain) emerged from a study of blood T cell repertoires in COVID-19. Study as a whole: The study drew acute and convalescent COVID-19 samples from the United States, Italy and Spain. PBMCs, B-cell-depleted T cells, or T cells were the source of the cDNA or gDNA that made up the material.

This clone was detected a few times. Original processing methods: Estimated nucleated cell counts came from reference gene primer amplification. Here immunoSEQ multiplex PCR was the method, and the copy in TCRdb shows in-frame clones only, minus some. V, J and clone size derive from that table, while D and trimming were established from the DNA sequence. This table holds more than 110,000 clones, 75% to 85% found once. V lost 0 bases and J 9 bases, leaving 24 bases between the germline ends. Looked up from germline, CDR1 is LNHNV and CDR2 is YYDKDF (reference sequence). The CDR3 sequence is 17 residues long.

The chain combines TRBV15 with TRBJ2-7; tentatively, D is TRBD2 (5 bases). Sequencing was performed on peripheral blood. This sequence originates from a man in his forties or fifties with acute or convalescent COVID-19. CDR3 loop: CATSREQSGGRRSAQYF. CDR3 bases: TGTGCCACCAGCAGAGAACAGAGCGGAGGCCGTCGGTCTGCGCAGTACTTC. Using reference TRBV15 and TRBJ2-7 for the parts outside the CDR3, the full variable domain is DAMVIQNPRYQVTQFGKPVTLSCSQTLNHNVMYWYQQKSSQAPKLLFHYYDKDFNNEADTPDNFQSRRPNTSFCFLDIRSPGLGDTAMYLCATSREQSGGRRSAQYFGPGTRLTVT.